This T cell receptor (beta chain) appears in the sequencing data of a study of identical twins (dated by TCRdb to about 2016). Background for the entire study: The study deep-sequenced TCR alpha and beta repertoires from monozygotic twins, unrelated adults of various ages and cord blood to test whether fetal clonotypes persist. To rule out contamination, the twin experiments were replicated at different times with different library preparation protocols. What the research found in general, with its limitations: Fewer insertions were carried by abundant cord blood beta clonotypes; a weaker similar trend was observed in young adult naive repertoires, while no such trend was observed in memory repertoires. Because the same donors could not be followed over many years, the conclusions relied on cross-sectional statistical analysis. Compared with coincidental sharing between unrelated individuals, out-of-frame TCR alpha sequences shared between twins had an excess of sequences with low generation probability. In beta out-of-frame sequences, excess twin sharing was weaker, because having fewer shared sequences lowered the signal-to-noise ratio. Recombination models systematically underestimated out-of-frame TCR alpha sharing in monozygotic twins but agreed with sharing between unrelated individuals. Zero-insertion analyses could be partly confounded by invariant T cells such as MAIT and iNKT, though diverse VJ usage argued against such confounding for most clonotypes.

Library preparation was by 5' RACE. The reads were generated on an Illumina HiSeq 2000. A universal primer binding site was introduced by template switching, and a unique molecular identifier was present in the final cDNA, enabling accurate counting of TCR cDNA molecules. Specific primers in the conserved constant-segment region were used to synthesize first-strand cDNA for the TCR alpha and beta chains. To control for contamination, every cDNA library was double barcoded, receiving both a SMART-Mk sample barcode and Illumina barcodes. TruSeq adapter sequences, together with Illumina sample barcodes, were added in two successive PCR steps. The TCR alpha and beta cDNA libraries were sequenced on the Illumina HiSeq platform using custom primers. The paper's processing steps were these. Unique molecular identifiers were extracted from raw reads with MiGEC, and CDR3 positions were determined with MiXCR. For each individual, recombination models were inferred using an EM algorithm with the repgenHMM and IGoR tools. The analysis of shared clonotypes was done with the tcR package in R, with sharing normalized by the product of cloneset sizes. To study raw recombination without the effects of thymic and clonal selection, out-of-frame nonproductive sequences were analyzed. The public sequencing data were trimmed at Q25 with fastp and processed into clonotypes with MiXCR by TCRdb, which kept only in-frame beta chains. Every CDR3 protein is listed once, alongside the most common genes and DNA of its rows. In this record, the V and J calls reflect TCRdb's handling and not the investigators' own analysis. The sample contains 200,000 to 300,000 distinct CDR3 sequences, approximately 7.9% of them found a single time. Of the sample, about 5.6% is held by the ten largest clones.

The CDR3 holds 15 amino acids from the cysteine to the phenylalanine. Only CDR3 DNA is held: 45 bases, read in frame from base 1. The junction shows trimming of 2 bases on V and 6 bases on J, and the gene matches do not reach 5 bases of it. With regard to this clonotype: The antigen it binds to is not known. Base qualities are not recorded, but no much larger clone differs from it by a single base.

Every donor was a healthy Caucasian. Three pairs of female monozygotic twins, all aged roughly 18 to 29 years, made up the twin cohort. CD4+ and CD8+ T cell populations were isolated with positive isolation kits from Invitrogen. The data were also submitted as part of a second study, on yellow fever vaccine responses in identical twins. The second paper further reports: The authors reported that the T cell response to vaccination in identical twins appeared partly convergent and partly personalized. Focusing on identical twins, the study followed the T cell clones that responded to the vaccine, and did so with precision.

The V and J genes are TRBV12-3 or TRBV12-4 and TRBJ2-1; TRBD2 fits 9 bases in the junction. The sequencing input was CD8+ T cells sorted from blood. This sequence originates from a woman aged 18-29 years in good health. The CDR3 reads CASSLPGLAINEQFF. The DNA sequence is given as TGTGCCAGCAGTTTACCGGGACTAGCTATCAATGAGCAGTTCTTC.